This TCR beta chain was captured by sequencing in a study of T cells after yellow fever vaccination. Study-wide points: FACS-sorted repertoires might harbor abundant contaminating clonotypes from the bulk population.

CDR3 length: 13 amino acids. V was trimmed by 4 bases and J by 0 bases, leaving 4 bases between them. Germline values: CDR1 SNHLY, CDR2 FYNNEI. 5'RACE template switching added a universal primer site and UMIs to TCR cDNA. MiXCR was run by TCRdb on the 5' RACE reads, yielding one entry per CDR3 protein. The sample holds around 400,000 distinct CDR3 sequences; 11% are singletons and the top ten take roughly a sixth. This clonotype came up a few times. What it recognizes is unknown. V is TRBV2 and J is TRBJ1-5; D gene uncertain. The receptor was isolated from a man younger than 35 who received the YFV17D yellow fever vaccine. The specimen was PBMCs, collected on the day of the first yellow fever vaccination. CDR3 nucleotides: TGTGCCAGCAGTGTGGGTAGCAATCAGCCCCAGCATTTT. It is translated as CASSVGSNQPQHF.